The 11 T cell receptor beta chains given below trace back to one sample, sequenced in a study of sequential checkpoint blockade in melanoma. Treatment reported: randomized to nivolumab then ipilimumab (arm A) or the reverse (arm B). Measured with immunoSEQ multiplex PCR; TCRdb has only the in-frame clones, and not every one. This sample has about 30,000 clones, with approximately 80% found just once. The material was CD8+ T cells sorted from blood (inferred from file names), obtained from a patient given nivolumab and ipilimumab in sequence. The source of these receptors is a human donor with melanoma.

This clone has more than one count but fewer than ten. V gene TRBV4-2 combines with J gene TRBJ1-4; D perhaps matches TRBD1 (6 bases). This CDR3 is built from 15 residues. Germline values: CDR1 LGHNA, CDR2 YNFKEQ. The V end was cut by 4 bases, the J end by 8 bases, with 17 bases between. The CDR3 DNA reads as TGTGCCAGCAGCCGAGAGGAGGGAGGGGGAGAAAAACTGTTTTTT. Protein sequence: CASSREEGGGEKLFF.

V and J are TRBV18 and TRBJ2-7; no clear D gene. The CDR3 extends over 12 amino acids. V lost 5 bases, J lost 1 base, and 6 bases lay in between. CDR1 is KGHSH and CDR2 is LQKENI in the germline V gene. The CDR3 loop reads CASSSLSYEQYF. CDR3 sequence (DNA): TGTGCCAGCTCATCCCTATCCTACGAGCAGTACTTC.

The chain employs TRBV7-9 and TRBJ2-3; D is unresolved. This CDR3 has 14 amino acids. V lost 3 bases, J lost 3 bases, and 10 bases lay in between. Germline V gives CDR1 SEHNR, CDR2 FQNEAQ (reference sequence). The CDR3 region has the DNA TGTGCCAGCAGCTTCCCCTCTGAGACAGATACGCAGTATTTT. Its translation is CASSFPSETDTQYF.

This clone was seen a single time. The chain combines TRBV7-8 with TRBJ2-7; 8 positions match TRBD2. The CDR3 loop spans 14 amino acids. V lost 6 bases to trimming and J lost 3 bases; unmatched junction nucleotides: 7. Germline V CDR1 and CDR2: SGHVS, FQNEAQ. The CDR3 loop reads CASSGAGGYYEQYF. CDR3 DNA sequence: TGTGCCAGCAGTGGGGCGGGGGGTTACTACGAGCAGTACTTC.

V usage is TRBV19 and J usage is TRBJ2-5; no definite D call. There are 13 residues in the CDR3. Trimming pared 1 base from V and 5 bases from J, leaving 8 bases between. Germline CDR1 reads LNHDA; CDR2 reads SQIVND (reference sequence). The chain's CDR3 is CASSIGSGETQYF. The CDR3 DNA sequence: TGTGCCAGTAGTATAGGGTCCGGGGAGACCCAGTACTTC.

This clone has just a few counts. The V gene is TRBV9, the J gene TRBJ2-3, with a weak D call TRBD1 (6 bases). The germline gives CDR1 SGDLS, CDR2 YYNGEE. V lost 4 bases to trimming and J lost 6 bases, with 24 bases between them. This CDR3 spans 17 amino acids. CDR3 nucleotides: TGTGCCAGCAGCCGTCAGACAGGAACGGGAACGGGTGATACGCAGTATTTT. It yields the protein CASSRQTGTGTGDTQYF.

The V call is TRBV4-2, the J call TRBJ1-1; no definite D call. There are 13 residues in the CDR3. CDR1 LGHNA and CDR2 YNFKEQ come from the germline V gene. The V end lost 4 bases, the J end lost 2 bases, and 8 bases lay between the germline ends. CDR3 coding DNA: TGTGCCAGCAGCCGTTTATTCAACACTGAAGCTTTCTTT. It yields the protein CASSRLFNTEAFF.

The V and J genes are TRBV27 and TRBJ1-5; 7 bases agree with TRBD1. Trimming took 4 bases from V and 6 from J; bases not matched to a gene: 6. CDR1 is MNHEY and CDR2 is SMNVEV in the germline V gene (reference sequence). CDR3 length: 14 amino acids. As DNA, the CDR3 is TGTGCCAGCAGTTATAGGGGGCAGGGTCAGCCCCAGCATTTT. It is translated as CASSYRGQGQPQHF.

The rearrangement joins TRBV9 to TRBJ2-7; 7 bases agree with TRBD1. Germline CDR1 SGDLS, CDR2 YYNGEE. V shed 4 bases and J 1 base; nucleotides not matched to a gene: 5. The CDR3 has 14 residues. CDR3 in DNA: TGTGCCAGCAGCCCCCAGGACAGGTCCTACGAGCAGTACTTC. Translating it yields CASSPQDRSYEQYF.

This clone was seen a handful of times. The chain uses TRBV7-2 and TRBJ2-1; D remains unclear. Germline V gene data show CDR1 as SGHTA and CDR2 as FQGNSA. V dropped 5 bases and J dropped 6 bases, with 5 bases sitting between them. This CDR3 has 11 amino acids. Here the CDR3 DNA reads TGTGCCAGCAGCCCCGTCAATGAGCAGTTCTTC. This translates into CASSPVNEQFF.

The V call is TRBV5-4, the J call TRBJ1-6; 9 positions agree with TRBD1. J gave up 16 bases and V 4 bases, and 15 bases lay outside the gene matches. CDR1 and CDR2 (germline): SGHNT, YYREEE (reference sequence). CDR3 length equals 15 residues. The CDR3 region is CASSTGDREGVALHF. The CDR3 coding sequence is TGTGCCAGCAGCACTGGGGACAGGGAAGGAGTAGCTCTCCACTTT.